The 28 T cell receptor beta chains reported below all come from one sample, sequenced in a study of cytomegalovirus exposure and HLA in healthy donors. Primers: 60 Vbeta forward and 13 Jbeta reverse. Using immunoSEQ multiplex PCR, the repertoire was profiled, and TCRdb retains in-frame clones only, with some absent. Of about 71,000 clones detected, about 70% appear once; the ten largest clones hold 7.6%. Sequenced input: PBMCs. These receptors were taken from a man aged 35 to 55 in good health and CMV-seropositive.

The DNA for the CDR3 is TGTGCCACTACTATGCAGCAGGGGCAGGGGAATGAGCAGTTCTTC. Translated, it gives CATTMQQGQGNEQFF. This chain uses TRBV10-3 with TRBJ2-1; tentatively, D is TRBD1 (6 bases). Germline assignment: CDR1 ENHRY and CDR2 SYGVKD. The V and J ends lost 10 bases and 7 bases respectively, with 23 bases between them. This CDR3 contains 15 residues.

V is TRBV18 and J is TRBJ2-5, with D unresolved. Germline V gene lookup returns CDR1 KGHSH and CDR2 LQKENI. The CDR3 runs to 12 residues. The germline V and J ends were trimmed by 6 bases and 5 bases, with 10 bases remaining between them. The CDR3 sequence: CASSPTGETQYF. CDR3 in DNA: TGTGCCAGCTCCCCAACCGGGGAGACCCAGTACTTC. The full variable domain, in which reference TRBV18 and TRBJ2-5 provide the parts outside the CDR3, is NAGVMQNPRHLVRRRGQEARLRCSPMKGHSHVYWYRQLPEEGLKFMVYLQKENIIDESGMPKERFSAEFPKEGPSILRIQQVVRGDSAAYFCASSPTGETQYFGPGTRLLVL.

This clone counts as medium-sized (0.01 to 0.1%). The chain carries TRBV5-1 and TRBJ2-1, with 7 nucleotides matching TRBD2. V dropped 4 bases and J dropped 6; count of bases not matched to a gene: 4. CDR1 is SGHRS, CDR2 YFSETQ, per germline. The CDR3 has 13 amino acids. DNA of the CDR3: TGCGCCAGCAGCACCCCTAGCGGCAATGAGCAGTTCTTC. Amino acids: CASSTPSGNEQFF.

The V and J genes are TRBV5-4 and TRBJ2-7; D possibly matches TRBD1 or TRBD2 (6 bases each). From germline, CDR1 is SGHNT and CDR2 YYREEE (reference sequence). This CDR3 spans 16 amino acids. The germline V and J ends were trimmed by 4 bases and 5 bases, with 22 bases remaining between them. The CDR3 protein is CASSLGGAGRVDEQYF. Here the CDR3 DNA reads TGTGCCAGCAGCCTGGGGGGCGCGGGGCGCGTAGACGAGCAGTACTTC.

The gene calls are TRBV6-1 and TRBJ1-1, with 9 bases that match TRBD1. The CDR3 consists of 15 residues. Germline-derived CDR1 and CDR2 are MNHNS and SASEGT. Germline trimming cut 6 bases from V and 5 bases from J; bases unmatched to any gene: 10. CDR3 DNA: TGTGCCAGCAGCTCCTCTCCGACAGGGGGGACTGAAGCTTTCTTT. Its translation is CASSSSPTGGTEAFF.

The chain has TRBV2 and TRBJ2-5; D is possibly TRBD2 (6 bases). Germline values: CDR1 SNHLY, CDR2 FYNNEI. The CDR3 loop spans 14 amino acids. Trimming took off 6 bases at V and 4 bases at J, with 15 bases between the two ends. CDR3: CASRVGGVGETQYF. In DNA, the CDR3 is TGTGCCAGCAGGGTCGGGGGAGTGGGAGAGACCCAGTACTTC. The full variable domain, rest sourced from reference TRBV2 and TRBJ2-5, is EPEVTQTPSHQVTQMGQEVILRCVPISNHLYFYWYRQILGQKVEFLVSFYNNEISEKSEIFDDQFSVERPDGSNFTLKIRSTKLEDSAMYFCASRVGGVGETQYFGPGTRLLVL.

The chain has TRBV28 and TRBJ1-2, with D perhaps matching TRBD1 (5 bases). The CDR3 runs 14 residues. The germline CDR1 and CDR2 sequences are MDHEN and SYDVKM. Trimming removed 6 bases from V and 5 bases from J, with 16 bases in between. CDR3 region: CASRFADNQYGYTF. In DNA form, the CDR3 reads TGTGCCAGCAGATTTGCGGACAACCAATATGGCTACACCTTC.

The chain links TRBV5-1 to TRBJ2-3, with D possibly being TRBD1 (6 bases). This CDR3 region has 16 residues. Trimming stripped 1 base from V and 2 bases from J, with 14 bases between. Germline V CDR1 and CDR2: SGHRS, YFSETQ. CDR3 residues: CASSLNRDTPTDTQYF. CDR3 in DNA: TGCGCCAGCAGCTTGAATAGGGACACCCCCACAGATACGCAGTATTTT.

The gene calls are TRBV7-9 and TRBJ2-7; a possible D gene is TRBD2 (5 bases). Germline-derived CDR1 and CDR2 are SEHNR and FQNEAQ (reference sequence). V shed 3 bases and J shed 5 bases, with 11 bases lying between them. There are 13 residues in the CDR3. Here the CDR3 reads CASSFRTGHEQYF. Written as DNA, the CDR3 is TGTGCCAGCAGCTTTCGGACTGGCCACGAGCAGTACTTC.

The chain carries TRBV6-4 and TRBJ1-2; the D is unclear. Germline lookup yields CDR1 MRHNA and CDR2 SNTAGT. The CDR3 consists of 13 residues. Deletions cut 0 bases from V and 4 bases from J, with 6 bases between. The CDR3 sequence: CASSDSGGYGYTF. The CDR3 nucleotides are TGTGCCAGCAGTGACTCAGGCGGCTATGGCTACACCTTC.

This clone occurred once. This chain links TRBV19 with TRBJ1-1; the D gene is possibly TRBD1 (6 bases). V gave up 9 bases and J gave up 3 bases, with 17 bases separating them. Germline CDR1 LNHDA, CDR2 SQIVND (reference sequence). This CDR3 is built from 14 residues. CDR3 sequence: CASAREGGYTEAFF. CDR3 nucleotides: TGTGCCAGCGCCCGGGAGGGGGGATACACTGAAGCTTTCTTT.

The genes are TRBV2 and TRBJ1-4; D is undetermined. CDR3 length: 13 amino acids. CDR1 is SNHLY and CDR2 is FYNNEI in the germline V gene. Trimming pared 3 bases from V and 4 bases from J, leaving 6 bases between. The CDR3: CASSDRSNEKLFF. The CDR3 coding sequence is TGTGCCAGCAGTGATCGGAGTAATGAAAAACTGTTTTTT. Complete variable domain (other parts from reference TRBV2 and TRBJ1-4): EPEVTQTPSHQVTQMGQEVILRCVPISNHLYFYWYRQILGQKVEFLVSFYNNEISEKSEIFDDQFSVERPDGSNFTLKIRSTKLEDSAMYFCASSDRSNEKLFFGSGTQLSVL.

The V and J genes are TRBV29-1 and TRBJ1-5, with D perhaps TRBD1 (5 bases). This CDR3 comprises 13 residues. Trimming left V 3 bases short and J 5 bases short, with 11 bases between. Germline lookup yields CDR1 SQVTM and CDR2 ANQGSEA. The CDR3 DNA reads TGCAGCGTTGAGGAGGGGACCCATCAGCCCCAGCATTTT. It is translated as CSVEEGTHQPQHF.

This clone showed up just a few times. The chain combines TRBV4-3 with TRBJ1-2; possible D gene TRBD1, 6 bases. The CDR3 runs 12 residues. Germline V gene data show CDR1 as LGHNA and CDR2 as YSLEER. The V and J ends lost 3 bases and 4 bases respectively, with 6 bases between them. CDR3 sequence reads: CASSQGAYGYTF. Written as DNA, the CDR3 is TGCGCCAGCAGCCAGGGGGCCTATGGCTACACCTTC.

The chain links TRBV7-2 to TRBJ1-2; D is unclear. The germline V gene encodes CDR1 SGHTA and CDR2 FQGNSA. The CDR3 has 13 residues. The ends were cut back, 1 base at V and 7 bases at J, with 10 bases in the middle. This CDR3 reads CASSLDPGVGYTF. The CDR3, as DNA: TGTGCCAGCAGCTTAGATCCCGGGGTTGGCTACACCTTC.

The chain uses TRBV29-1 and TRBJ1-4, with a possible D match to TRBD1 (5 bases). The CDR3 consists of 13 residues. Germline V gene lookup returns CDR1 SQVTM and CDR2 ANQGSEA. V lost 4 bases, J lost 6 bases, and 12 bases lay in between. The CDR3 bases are TGCAGCGTTGCTGGTTGGGGGGATGAAAAACTGTTTTTT. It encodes CSVAGWGDEKLFF.

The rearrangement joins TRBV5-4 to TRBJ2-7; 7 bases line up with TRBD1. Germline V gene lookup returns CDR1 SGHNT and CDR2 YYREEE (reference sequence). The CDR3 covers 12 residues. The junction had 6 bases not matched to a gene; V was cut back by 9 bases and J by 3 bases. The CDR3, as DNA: TGTGCCAACCCTGGACAGGTCTACGAGCAGTACTTC. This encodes CANPGQVYEQYF.

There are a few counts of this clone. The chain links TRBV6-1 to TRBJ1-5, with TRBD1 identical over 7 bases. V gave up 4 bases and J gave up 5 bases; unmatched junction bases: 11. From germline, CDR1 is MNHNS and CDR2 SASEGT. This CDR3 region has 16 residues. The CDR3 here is CASSGPSGGADQPQHF. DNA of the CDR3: TGTGCCAGCAGTGGCCCGTCAGGGGGTGCGGATCAGCCCCAGCATTTT.

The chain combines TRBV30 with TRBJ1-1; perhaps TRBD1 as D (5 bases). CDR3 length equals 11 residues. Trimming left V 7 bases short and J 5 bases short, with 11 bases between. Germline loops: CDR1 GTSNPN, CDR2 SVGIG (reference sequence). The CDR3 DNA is TGTGCCTCCCTCGGGGGTACTGAAGCTTTCTTT. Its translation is CASLGGTEAFF.

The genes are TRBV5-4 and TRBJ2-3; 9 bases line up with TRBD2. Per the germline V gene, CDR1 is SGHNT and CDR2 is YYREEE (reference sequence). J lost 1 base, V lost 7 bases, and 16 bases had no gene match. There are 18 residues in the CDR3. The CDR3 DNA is TGTGCCAGCGGGAGTTATAGCGGGAGCCCGCACGGCACAGATACGCAGTATTTT. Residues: CASGSYSGSPHGTDTQYF.

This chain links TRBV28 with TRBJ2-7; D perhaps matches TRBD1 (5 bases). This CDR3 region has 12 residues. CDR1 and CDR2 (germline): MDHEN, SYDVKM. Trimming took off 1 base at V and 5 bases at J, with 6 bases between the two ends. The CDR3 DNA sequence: TGTGCCAGCAGTTTATCAGGGAACGAGCAGTACTTC. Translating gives CASSLSGNEQYF.

The CDR3 reads CATDGGGVPEAFF. The CDR3 DNA sequence: TGTGCCACCGATGGAGGGGGCGTCCCTGAAGCTTTCTTT. The chain is built from TRBV15 and TRBJ1-1; 7 bases line up with TRBD1. CDR1 and CDR2 from the germline V gene are LNHNV and YYDKDF (reference sequence). The CDR3 spans 13 residues. With V trimmed by 8 bases and J by 6 bases, 9 bases remained unmatched.

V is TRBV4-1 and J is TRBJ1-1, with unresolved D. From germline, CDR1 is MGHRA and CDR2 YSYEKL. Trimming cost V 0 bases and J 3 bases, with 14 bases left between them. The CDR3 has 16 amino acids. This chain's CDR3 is CASSQDRGRRDTEAFF. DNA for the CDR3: TGCGCCAGCAGCCAAGATCGGGGAAGGAGGGACACTGAAGCTTTCTTT.

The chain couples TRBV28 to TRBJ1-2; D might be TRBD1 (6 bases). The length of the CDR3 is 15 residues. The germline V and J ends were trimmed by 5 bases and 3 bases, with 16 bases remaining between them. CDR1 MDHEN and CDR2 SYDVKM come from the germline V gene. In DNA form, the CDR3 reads TGTGCCAGCAGTCCAGGGATCGGGGGGCACTATGGCTACACCTTC. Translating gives CASSPGIGGHYGYTF.

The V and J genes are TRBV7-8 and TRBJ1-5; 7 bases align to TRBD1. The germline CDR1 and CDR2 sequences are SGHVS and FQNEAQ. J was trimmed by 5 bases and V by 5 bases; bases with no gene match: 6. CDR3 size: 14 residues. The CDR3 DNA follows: TGTGCCAGCAGCCCCGGACAGGCAGATCAGCCCCAGCATTTT. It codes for CASSPGQADQPQHF.

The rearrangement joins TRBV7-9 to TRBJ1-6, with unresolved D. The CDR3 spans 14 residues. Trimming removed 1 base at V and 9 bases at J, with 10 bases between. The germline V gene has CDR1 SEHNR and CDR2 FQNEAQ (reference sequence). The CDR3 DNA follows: TGTGCCAGCAGCTTAGGGGTTGAGGGTTCACCCCTCCACTTT. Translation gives CASSLGVEGSPLHF.

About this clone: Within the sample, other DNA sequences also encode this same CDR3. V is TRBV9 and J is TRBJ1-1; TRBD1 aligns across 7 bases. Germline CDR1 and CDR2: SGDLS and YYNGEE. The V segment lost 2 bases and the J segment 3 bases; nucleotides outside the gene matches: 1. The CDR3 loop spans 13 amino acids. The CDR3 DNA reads TGTGCCAGCAGCGTCGGACAGGACACTGAAGCTTTCTTT. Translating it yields CASSVGQDTEAFF. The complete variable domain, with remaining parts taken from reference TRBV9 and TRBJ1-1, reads DSGVTQTPKHLITATGQRVTLRCSPRSGDLSVYWYQQSLDQGLQFLIQYYNGEERAKGNILERFSAQQFPDLHSELNLSSLELGDSALYFCASSVGQDTEAFFGQGTRLTVV.

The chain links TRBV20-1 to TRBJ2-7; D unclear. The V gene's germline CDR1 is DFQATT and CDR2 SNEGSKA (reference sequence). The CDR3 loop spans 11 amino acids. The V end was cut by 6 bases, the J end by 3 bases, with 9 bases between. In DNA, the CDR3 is TGCAGTGCCCCGGTTCGCTACGAGCAGTACTTC. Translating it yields CSAPVRYEQYF.